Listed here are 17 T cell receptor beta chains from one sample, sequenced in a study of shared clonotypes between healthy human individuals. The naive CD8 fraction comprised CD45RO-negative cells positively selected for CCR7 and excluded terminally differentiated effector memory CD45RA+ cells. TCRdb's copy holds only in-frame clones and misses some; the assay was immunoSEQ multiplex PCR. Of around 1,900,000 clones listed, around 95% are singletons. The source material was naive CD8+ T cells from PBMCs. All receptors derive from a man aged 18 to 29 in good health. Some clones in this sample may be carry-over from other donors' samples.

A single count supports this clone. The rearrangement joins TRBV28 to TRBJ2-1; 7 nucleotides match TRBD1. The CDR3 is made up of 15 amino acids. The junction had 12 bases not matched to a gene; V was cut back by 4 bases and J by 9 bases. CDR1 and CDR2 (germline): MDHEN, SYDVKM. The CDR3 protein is CASSSHRGRLTEQFF. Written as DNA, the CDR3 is TGTGCCAGCAGTTCTCACAGGGGTAGACTCACTGAGCAGTTCTTC.

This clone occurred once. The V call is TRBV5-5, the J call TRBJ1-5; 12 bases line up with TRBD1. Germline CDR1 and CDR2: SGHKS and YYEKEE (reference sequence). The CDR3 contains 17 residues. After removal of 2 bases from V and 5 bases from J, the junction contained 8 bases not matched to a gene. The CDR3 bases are TGTGCCAGCAGCTTCAATCCGGGACAGGGGGCCCATCAGCCCCAGCATTTT. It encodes CASSFNPGQGAHQPQHF.

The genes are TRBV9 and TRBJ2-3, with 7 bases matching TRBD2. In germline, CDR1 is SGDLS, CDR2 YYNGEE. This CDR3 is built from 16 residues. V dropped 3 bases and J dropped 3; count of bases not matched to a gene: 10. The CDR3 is CASSAGTTRTTDTQYF. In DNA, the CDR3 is TGTGCCAGCAGCGCGGGGACTACCAGGACGACAGATACGCAGTATTTT.

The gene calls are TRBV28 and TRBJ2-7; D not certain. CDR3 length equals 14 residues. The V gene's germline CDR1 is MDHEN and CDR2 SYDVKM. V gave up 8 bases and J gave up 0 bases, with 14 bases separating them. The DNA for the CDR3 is TGTGCCAGCGGACCCGGACGGTTCTCCTACGAGCAGTACTTC. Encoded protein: CASGPGRFSYEQYF.

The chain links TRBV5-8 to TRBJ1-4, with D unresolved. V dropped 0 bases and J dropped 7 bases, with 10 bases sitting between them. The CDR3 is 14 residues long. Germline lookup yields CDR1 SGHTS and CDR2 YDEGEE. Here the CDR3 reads CASSLVGKREKLFF. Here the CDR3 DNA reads TGTGCCAGCAGCTTGGTAGGGAAACGTGAAAAACTGTTTTTT.

CDR3 residues: CASSESLSHGYTF. CDR3 DNA sequence: TGTGCCAGCAGTGAAAGTTTGTCCCATGGCTACACCTTC. The V and J genes are TRBV25-1 and TRBJ1-2, with D unresolved. Germline V gives CDR1 MGHDK, CDR2 SYGVNS. This CDR3 contains 13 residues. The V and J ends lost 2 bases and 6 bases respectively, with 10 bases between them.

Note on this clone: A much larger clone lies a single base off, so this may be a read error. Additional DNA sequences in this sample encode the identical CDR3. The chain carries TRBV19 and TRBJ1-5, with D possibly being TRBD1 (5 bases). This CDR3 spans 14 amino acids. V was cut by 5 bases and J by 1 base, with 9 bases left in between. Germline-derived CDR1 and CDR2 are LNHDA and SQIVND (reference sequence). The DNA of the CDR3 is TGTGCCAGTAGTGTTCGGGACAGCAATCAGCCCCAGCATTTT. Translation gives CASSVRDSNQPQHF.

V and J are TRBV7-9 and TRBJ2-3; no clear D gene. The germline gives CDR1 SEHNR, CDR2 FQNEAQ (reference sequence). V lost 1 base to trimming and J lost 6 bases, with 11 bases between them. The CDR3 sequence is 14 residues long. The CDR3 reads CASSLVLAGDTQYF. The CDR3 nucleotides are TGTGCCAGCAGCTTAGTTCTGGCAGGTGATACGCAGTATTTT. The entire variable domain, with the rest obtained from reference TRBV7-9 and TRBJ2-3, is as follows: DTGVSQNPRHKITKRGQNVTFRCDPISEHNRLYWYRQTLGQGPEFLTYFQNEAQLEKSRLLSDRFSAERPKGSFSTLEIQRTEQGDSAMYLCASSLVLAGDTQYFGPGTRLTVL.

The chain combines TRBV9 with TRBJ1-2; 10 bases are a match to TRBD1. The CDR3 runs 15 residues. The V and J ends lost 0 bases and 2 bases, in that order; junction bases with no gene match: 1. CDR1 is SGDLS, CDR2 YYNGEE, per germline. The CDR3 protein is CASSVEDRGNYGYTF. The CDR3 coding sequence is TGTGCCAGCAGCGTAGAGGACAGGGGGAACTATGGCTACACCTTC.

The CDR3 DNA reads as TGTGCCAGTAGTGTCCGGGCGAGAAGCTACGAGCAGTACTTC. Translation: CASSVRARSYEQYF. The J gene is TRBJ2-7, the V gene TRBV19; D ambiguous. Trimming removed 5 bases at V and 3 bases at J, with 14 bases between. CDR3 length: 14 amino acids. Germline V CDR1 and CDR2: LNHDA, SQIVND (reference sequence).

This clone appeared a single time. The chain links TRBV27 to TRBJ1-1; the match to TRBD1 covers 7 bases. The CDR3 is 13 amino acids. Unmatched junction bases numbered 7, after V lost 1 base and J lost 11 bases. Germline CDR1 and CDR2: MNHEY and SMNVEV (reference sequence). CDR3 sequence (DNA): TGTGCCAGCAGTTTATTGGACAGGCGGGAGGCTTTCTTT. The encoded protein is CASSLLDRREAFF.

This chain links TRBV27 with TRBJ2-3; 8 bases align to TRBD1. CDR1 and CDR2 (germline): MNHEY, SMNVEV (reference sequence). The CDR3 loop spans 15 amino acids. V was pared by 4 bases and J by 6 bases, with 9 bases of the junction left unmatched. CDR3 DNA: TGTGCCAGCAGTTCCCCCCGGGACAGGATGGATACGCAGTATTTT. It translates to CASSSPRDRMDTQYF.

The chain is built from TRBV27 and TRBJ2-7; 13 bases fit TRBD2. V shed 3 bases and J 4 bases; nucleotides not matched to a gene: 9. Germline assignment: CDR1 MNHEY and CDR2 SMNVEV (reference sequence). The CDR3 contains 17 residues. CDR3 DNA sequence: TGTGCCAGCAGTTTTTCCCCACTAGCGGGAGGGGGGTACGAGCAGTACTTC. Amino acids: CASSFSPLAGGGYEQYF.

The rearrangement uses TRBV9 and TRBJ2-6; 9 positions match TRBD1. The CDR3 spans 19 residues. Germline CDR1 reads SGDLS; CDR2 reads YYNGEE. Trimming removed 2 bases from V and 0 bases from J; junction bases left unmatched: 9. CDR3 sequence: CASSVGRTGALSGANVLTF. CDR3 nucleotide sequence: TGTGCCAGCAGCGTTGGGAGGACAGGGGCCCTCTCTGGGGCCAACGTCCTGACTTTC.

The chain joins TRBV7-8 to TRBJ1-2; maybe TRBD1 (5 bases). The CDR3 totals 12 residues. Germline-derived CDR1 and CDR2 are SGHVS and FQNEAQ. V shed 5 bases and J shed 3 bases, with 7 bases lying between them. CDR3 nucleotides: TGTGCCAGCAGCCCAGGGCACTATGGCTACACCTTC. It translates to CASSPGHYGYTF.

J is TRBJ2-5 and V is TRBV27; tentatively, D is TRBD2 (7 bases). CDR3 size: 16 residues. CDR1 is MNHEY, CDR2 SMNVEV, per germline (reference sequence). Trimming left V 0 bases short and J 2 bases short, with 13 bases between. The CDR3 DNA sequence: TGTGCCAGCAGTTTATCGCCGGGGGGCTATCAAGAGACCCAGTACTTC. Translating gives CASSLSPGGYQETQYF.

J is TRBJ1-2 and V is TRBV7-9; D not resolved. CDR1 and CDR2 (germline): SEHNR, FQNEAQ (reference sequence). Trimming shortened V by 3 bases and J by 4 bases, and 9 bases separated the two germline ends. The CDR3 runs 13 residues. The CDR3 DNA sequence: TGTGCCAGCAGCTTCGTAGGGCCCTATGGCTACACCTTC. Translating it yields CASSFVGPYGYTF. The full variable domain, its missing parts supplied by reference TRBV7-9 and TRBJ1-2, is DTGVSQNPRHKITKRGQNVTFRCDPISEHNRLYWYRQTLGQGPEFLTYFQNEAQLEKSRLLSDRFSAERPKGSFSTLEIQRTEQGDSAMYLCASSFVGPYGYTFGSGTRLTVV.